What follows are 8 T cell receptor beta chains derived from one specimen sequenced in a study of OX40 agonist ivuxolimab in advanced cancers. The assay was immunoSEQ multiplex PCR, and TCRdb's table has in-frame clones only and misses some. The sample holds tens of thousands of clones; around 92% are singletons and the top ten take 12% to 15%. The starting material was CD4+ or CD8+ T cells sorted from blood, obtained in a trial of the OX40 agonist ivuxolimab. The receptors shown here come from an adult with an advanced solid tumor such as melanoma, head and neck, liver or kidney cancer.

The chain employs TRBV28 and TRBJ2-7, with 7 nucleotides matching TRBD1. CDR1 is MDHEN and CDR2 is SYDVKM in the germline V gene. CDR3 size: 20 residues. V was clipped by 2 bases and J by 5 bases; unmatched bases: 24. The CDR3 DNA follows: TGTGCCAGCAGTTTAAGTCCTCGGGGACAGCGATTATCGGCTCTCCACGAGCAGTACTTC. Its protein product is CASSLSPRGQRLSALHEQYF.

This chain links TRBV19 with TRBJ2-1; 11 bases align to TRBD2. J lost 8 bases, V lost 1 base, and 4 bases had no gene match. CDR1 is LNHDA and CDR2 is SQIVND in the germline V gene (reference sequence). This CDR3 has 15 residues. The CDR3, as DNA: TGTGCCAGTAGTATAGTAGCGGGAGGGCCGGATGAGCAGTTCTTC. Its translation: CASSIVAGGPDEQFF.

This rearrangement joins TRBV5-1 to TRBJ1-4, with no clear D. V lost 2 bases and J lost 7, with 6 bases in between. CDR1 and CDR2 from the germline V gene are SGHRS and YFSETQ. The CDR3 loop spans 12 amino acids. CDR3 region: CASSFEGEKLFF. As DNA, the CDR3 is TGCGCCAGCAGCTTCGAAGGTGAAAAACTGTTTTTT.

The genes are TRBV9 and TRBJ2-2; D is possibly TRBD1 (6 bases). Trimming took off 4 bases at V and 4 bases at J, with 14 bases between the two ends. CDR3 length: 15 amino acids. Per germline, CDR1 SGDLS and CDR2 YYNGEE. CDR3 protein: CASSSRGYLTGELFF. The CDR3, as DNA: TGTGCCAGCAGCAGCAGGGGTTACCTCACCGGGGAGCTGTTTTTT.

This chain connects TRBV5-1 to TRBJ2-1; D is unclear. The CDR3 sequence is 14 residues long. V lost 0 bases and J lost 7, with 11 bases in between. CDR1 SGHRS and CDR2 YFSETQ come from the germline V gene. The CDR3 here is CASSLAGRFNEQFF. The CDR3 DNA sequence: TGCGCCAGCAGCTTGGCCGGACGATTTAATGAGCAGTTCTTC.

The J gene is TRBJ1-4, the V gene TRBV7-9; 7 positions match TRBD1. The CDR3 is 15 amino acids. V shed 7 bases, J shed 3 bases, and the junction held 8 bases outside the gene matches. Germline CDR1 is SEHNR and CDR2 is FQNEAQ (reference sequence). The CDR3 region is CASNLEGAPNEKLFF. Here the CDR3 DNA reads TGTGCCAGCAACCTAGAGGGGGCACCTAATGAAAAACTGTTTTTT.

The chain has TRBV4-1 and TRBJ2-5; 8 positions agree with TRBD2. V was clipped by 3 bases and J by 5 bases; unmatched bases: 5. The length of the CDR3 is 14 residues. CDR1 is MGHRA and CDR2 is YSYEKL in the germline V gene. The CDR3 reads CASSHSREGETQYF. CDR3 bases: TGCGCCAGCAGCCACTCTCGGGAGGGTGAGACCCAGTACTTC.

This sequence joins TRBV4-3 and TRBJ1-6; 7 bases line up with TRBD1. This CDR3 has 15 residues. Germline CDR1 is LGHNA and CDR2 is YSLEER. V lost 4 bases to trimming and J lost 10 bases; unmatched junction nucleotides: 10. CDR3 region: CASSRSGQDRSPLHF. The CDR3 DNA reads TGCGCCAGCAGCCGATCAGGACAGGATAGGTCACCCCTCCACTTT.